These 18 T cell receptor beta chains were sequenced from one sample in a study of blood T cell repertoires in COVID-19. Here immunoSEQ multiplex PCR was the method, and the copy in TCRdb shows in-frame clones only, minus some. The sample records 150,000 to 200,000 clones, over 70% being singletons. Sequenced: peripheral blood. Every receptor here comes from a man between 65 and 79 years old with acute or convalescent COVID-19.

In nucleotides, the CDR3 is TGTGCCAGCAGCTTATATCTGGACAGGACCAATCAGCCCCAGCATTTT. Amino acid sequence: CASSLYLDRTNQPQHF. The chain uses TRBV7-8 and TRBJ1-5, with 7 bases lining up with TRBD1. CDR1 is SGHVS, CDR2 FQNEAQ, per germline. The CDR3 extends over 16 amino acids. Losses at the gene ends were 2 bases for V and 3 bases for J; bases not matched to a gene: 7.

This clone was seen a few times. J is TRBJ2-5 and V is TRBV7-2; 9 nucleotides align to TRBD2. The V and J ends lost 7 bases and 3 bases, in that order; junction bases with no gene match: 12. CDR3 length: 16 residues. CDR1 and CDR2 from the germline V gene are SGHTA and FQGNSA. CDR3 amino acids: CASTSLAGGPEETQYF. For the CDR3, the DNA is TGTGCCAGCACCTCACTCGCGGGAGGGCCCGAAGAGACCCAGTACTTC.

In this sample, this clone turned up a few times. CDR3 protein: CASSRGQGGGGELFF. The CDR3 DNA reads as TGTGCCAGCAGTAGGGGACAGGGTGGTGGCGGGGAGCTGTTTTTT. The chain is built from TRBV27 and TRBJ2-2; the match to TRBD1 covers 9 bases. CDR3 length: 15 residues. CDR1 and CDR2 from the germline V gene are MNHEY and SMNVEV (reference sequence). The V segment lost 5 bases and the J segment 7 bases; nucleotides outside the gene matches: 8.

This clone came up many times. The chain combines TRBV6-2 or TRBV6-3 with TRBJ2-5; 9 bases align to TRBD1. The CDR3 has 17 amino acids. The V gene end was trimmed by 6 bases and the J gene end by 0 bases; junction bases not matched to a gene: 11. The germline V gene encodes CDR1 MNHEY and CDR2 SVGEGT. The CDR3 region has the DNA TGTGCCAGCAGCAAGCCTTCTGGGACAGGGTACCAAGAGACCCAGTACTTC. As protein: CASSKPSGTGYQETQYF.

V and J are TRBV9 and TRBJ2-3, with 7 bases aligning to TRBD2. Per germline, CDR1 SGDLS and CDR2 YYNGEE. The CDR3 runs to 14 residues. J gave up 4 bases and V 2 bases, and 4 bases lay outside the gene matches. CDR3 bases: TGTGCCAGCAGCGTGGGGGGAGGGTCAGATACGCAGTATTTT. Its translation is CASSVGGGSDTQYF.

This clone showed up just once. The V and J genes are TRBV5-4 and TRBJ2-2; D might be TRBD2 (5 bases). Trimming removed 4 bases at V and 0 bases at J, with 13 bases between. This CDR3 spans 16 amino acids. The germline CDR1 and CDR2 sequences are SGHNT and YYREEE (reference sequence). CDR3 sequence reads: CASSRVRGTNTGELFF. In DNA, the CDR3 is TGTGCCAGCAGCCGAGTCCGGGGTACGAACACCGGGGAGCTGTTTTTT.

The chain links TRBV5-4 to TRBJ2-5; 13 nucleotides agree with TRBD2. With V trimmed by 4 bases and J by 3 bases, 3 bases remained unmatched. The length of the CDR3 is 15 residues. The germline V gene encodes CDR1 SGHNT and CDR2 YYREEE (reference sequence). Here the CDR3 reads CASSPGLAGEETQYF. The CDR3 region has the DNA TGTGCCAGCAGCCCCGGACTAGCGGGGGAAGAGACCCAGTACTTC. Drawing the rest from reference TRBV5-4 and TRBJ2-5, the complete variable domain is ETGVTQSPTHLIKTRGQQVTLRCSSQSGHNTVSWYQQALGQGPQFIFQYYREEENGRGNFPPRFSGLQFPNYSSELNVNALELDDSALYLCASSPGLAGEETQYFGPGTRLLVL.

This rearrangement joins TRBV19 to TRBJ2-7; a possible D gene is TRBD1 (6 bases). Germline V CDR1 and CDR2: LNHDA, SQIVND (reference sequence). The CDR3 is 15 residues long. V lost 4 bases and J 6 bases, leaving 19 bases between the germline ends. CDR3 DNA sequence: TGTGCCAGTAGTAGCAGGGGTTGGGATGGGAGCGAGCAGTACTTC. Translation: CASSSRGWDGSEQYF.

V usage is TRBV5-1 and J usage is TRBJ2-5, with 11 nucleotides matching TRBD2. Germline V gene data show CDR1 as SGHRS and CDR2 as YFSETQ. V lost 0 bases, J lost 3 bases, and 4 bases stayed unmatched. CDR3 length equals 16 residues. The CDR3 nucleotides are TGCGCCAGCAGCTTGGCCGCTAGCGGGGGGAAAGAGACCCAGTACTTC. It codes for CASSLAASGGKETQYF.

CDR3 loop: CASSQDQGRSYNEQFF. DNA of the CDR3: TGTGCCAGCAGCCAAGACCAGGGGAGATCCTACAATGAGCAGTTCTTC. V is TRBV3-1 (or the pseudogene TRBV3-2) and J is TRBJ2-1; TRBD1 is a possible D gene (6 bases). CDR3 length: 16 residues. Trimming left V 0 bases short and J 1 base short, with 10 bases between. Germline V lookup: CDR1 LGHDT, CDR2 YNNKEL (reference sequence).

The chain uses TRBV6-6 and TRBJ1-5; D gene ambiguous. V lost 8 bases and J 2 bases, leaving 7 bases between the germline ends. CDR3 length equals 12 residues. Germline-derived CDR1 and CDR2 are MNHNY and SVGAGI (reference sequence). CDR3 in DNA: TGTGCCAGCTCAGAGGGCAATCAGCCCCAGCATTTT. It specifies CASSEGNQPQHF.

The chain recombines TRBV5-4 with TRBJ1-1, with 8 positions matching TRBD1. CDR1 is SGHNT and CDR2 is YYREEE in the germline V gene (reference sequence). This CDR3 is built from 14 residues. The junction had 5 bases not matched to a gene; V was cut back by 1 base and J by 6 bases. CDR3 nucleotides: TGTGCCAGCAGCTTGCAGGGGGCCGATTCTGAAGCTTTCTTT. This codes for CASSLQGADSEAFF.

V and J are TRBV10-1 and TRBJ1-2; 8 nucleotides match TRBD1. The CDR3 has 15 residues. From germline, CDR1 is WNHNN and CDR2 SYGVQD (reference sequence). The V and J ends lost 2 bases and 9 bases, in that order; junction bases with no gene match: 11. CDR3 residues: CASSESPDRAVRYTF. CDR3 DNA: TGCGCCAGCAGTGAGAGCCCGGACAGGGCAGTTCGCTACACCTTC.

This rearrangement joins TRBV27 to TRBJ1-5; tentative D call: TRBD1 (6 bases). Between the trimmed V and J ends, which lost 6 bases and 6 bases, there was a span of 9 bases. The CDR3 has 12 residues. Per the germline V gene, CDR1 is MNHEY and CDR2 is SMNVEV (reference sequence). The CDR3 loop reads CASSAGAQPQHF. The DNA for the CDR3 is TGTGCCAGCAGCGCAGGGGCTCAGCCCCAGCATTTT.

The V call is TRBV28, the J call TRBJ1-5; a weak D match, TRBD1 (5 bases). The CDR3 covers 18 residues. Trimming cost V 5 bases and J 0 bases, with 20 bases left between them. Germline assignment: CDR1 MDHEN and CDR2 SYDVKM. CDR3 amino acids: CASSPPLRQYHSNQPQHF. Written as DNA, the CDR3 is TGTGCCAGCAGTCCCCCTTTGCGACAGTACCATAGCAATCAGCCCCAGCATTTT.

The rearrangement joins TRBV14 to TRBJ2-7, with 9 bases aligning to TRBD1. Germline-derived CDR1 and CDR2 are SGHDN and FVKESK. The CDR3 has 13 amino acids. Unmatched junction bases numbered 7, after V lost 6 bases and J lost 7 bases. The CDR3 region is CASRRTGAREQYF. The CDR3 region has the DNA TGTGCCAGCAGAAGGACAGGGGCGAGGGAGCAGTACTTC.

This clone has more than one count but fewer than ten. This chain connects TRBV9 to TRBJ1-2; 10 positions agree with TRBD1. The germline V gene has CDR1 SGDLS and CDR2 YYNGEE. J was trimmed by 5 bases and V by 5 bases; bases with no gene match: 9. The CDR3 sequence is 15 residues long. The CDR3 nucleotides read TGTGCCAGCAGTCCCGACCCGGGACAGGGGTATGGCTACACCTTC. Amino acids: CASSPDPGQGYGYTF.

This chain uses TRBV10-3 with TRBJ2-1; 12 bases agree with TRBD2. The CDR3 spans 15 residues. J lost 6 bases, V lost 3 bases, and 3 bases had no gene match. The germline V gene encodes CDR1 ENHRY and CDR2 SYGVKD. The CDR3 bases are TGTGCCATCAGTGACTCTAGCGGGGGGGCCAATGAGCAGTTCTTC. Its translation is CAISDSSGGANEQFF.